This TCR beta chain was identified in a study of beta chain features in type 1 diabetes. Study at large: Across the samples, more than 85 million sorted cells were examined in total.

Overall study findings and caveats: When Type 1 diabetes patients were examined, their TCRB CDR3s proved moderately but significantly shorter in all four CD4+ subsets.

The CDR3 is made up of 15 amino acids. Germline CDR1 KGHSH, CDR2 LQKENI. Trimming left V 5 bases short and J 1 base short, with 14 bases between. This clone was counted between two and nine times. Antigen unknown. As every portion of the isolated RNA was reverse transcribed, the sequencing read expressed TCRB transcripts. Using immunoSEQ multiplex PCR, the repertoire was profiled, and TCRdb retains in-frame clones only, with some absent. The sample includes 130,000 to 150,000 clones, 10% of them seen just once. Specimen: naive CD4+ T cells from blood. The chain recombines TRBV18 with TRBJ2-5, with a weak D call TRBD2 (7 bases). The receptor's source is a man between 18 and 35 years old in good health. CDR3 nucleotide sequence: TGTGCCAGCTCATCTTACCGGGGGGCCCAAGAGACCCAGTACTTC. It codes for CASSSYRGAQETQYF.